These T cell receptor beta chains were read from a single sample in a study of T cells in localized non-small cell lung cancer. TCRdb's table, derived via immunoSEQ multiplex PCR, lists solely in-frame clones and lacks some. The sample includes approximately 8,300 clones, just under 90% of them seen just once. The specimen comprised peripheral blood, sampled before any cancer treatment. All receptors derive from a female donor at least 60 years old with stage II squamous cell lung carcinoma. Both conserved end residues are part of each CDR3. A D gene is named only where the DNA matches it firmly. Clone size is shown for a subset of rows, as once, few, many or a class of expanded clone.

d_call	v_call	j_call	clone_size	cdr3_aa	cdr3_nt
TRBD2	TRBV2	TRBJ2-1	NA	CASTLLAGVYNEQFF	TGTGCCAGCACCCTCCTAGCGGGAGTCTACAATGAGCAGTTCTTC
NA	TRBV25-1	TRBJ2-5	NA	CASSESTVGGSQYF	TGTGCCAGCAGTGAATCCACAGTAGGAGGGAGCCAGTACTTC
NA	TRBV5-1	TRBJ2-3	few	CASSFRDGDTQYF	TGCGCCAGCAGCTTCAGAGACGGAGATACGCAGTATTTT
TRBD1	TRBV28	TRBJ1-1	NA	CASSPPDRGGTEAFF	TGTGCCAGCAGTCCCCCGGACAGGGGTGGTACTGAAGCTTTCTTT
NA	TRBV5-8	TRBJ1-2	NA	CASSFRYGYTF	TGTGCCAGCAGCTTTCGCTATGGCTACACCTTC
NA	TRBV5-6	TRBJ2-5	NA	CASSLESWGRETQYF	TGTGCCAGCAGCTTGGAATCCTGGGGCCGGGAGACCCAGTACTTC
TRBD1	TRBV2	TRBJ2-5	NA	CASRQGMVETQYF	TGTGCCAGCAGACAGGGGATGGTGGAGACCCAGTACTTC
NA	TRBV6-1	TRBJ1-5	once	CASSLQDQPQHF	TGTGCCAGCAGTCTACAGGATCAGCCCCAGCATTTT
TRBD2	TRBV7-2	TRBJ2-3	NA	CASSLGGAGGRDTQYF	TGTGCCAGCAGCTTAGGCGGGGCGGGAGGTAGAGATACGCAGTATTTT
TRBD1	TRBV7-9	TRBJ2-2	NA	CASSIRGDRGLGELFF	TGTGCCAGCAGCATCCGAGGGGACAGGGGATTAGGGGAGCTGTTTTTT
NA	TRBV19	TRBJ1-1	few	CASSMASGAMNTEAFF	TGTGCCAGTAGTATGGCTTCTGGGGCAATGAACACTGAAGCTTTCTTT
TRBD1	TRBV4-1	TRBJ2-4	NA	CASSQTGTGKNIQYF	TGCGCCAGCAGCCAAACGGGGACAGGAAAAAACATTCAGTACTTC
NA	TRBV5-8	TRBJ2-1	NA	CASSLGRAGLQQFF	TGTGCCAGCAGCTTGGGAAGGGCAGGGTTGCAGCAGTTCTTC
NA	TRBV5-1	TRBJ2-3	NA	CASSLAVGDTQYF	TGCGCCAGCAGCTTGGCCGTGGGGGATACGCAGTATTTT
TRBD1	TRBV10-1	TRBJ1-1	NA	CASSEGTVNTEAFF	TGCGCCAGCAGTGAGGGGACAGTAAACACTGAAGCTTTCTTT
NA	TRBV18	TRBJ2-5	NA	CASSPRRFQETQYF	TGTGCCAGCTCCCCACGCCGGTTCCAAGAGACCCAGTACTTC
NA	TRBV19	TRBJ2-1	NA	CASSTQYVGNEQFF	TGTGCCAGTAGTACCCAATACGTCGGCAATGAGCAGTTCTTC
TRBD1	TRBV6-1	TRBJ1-1	NA	CASSEVAGGTTEAFF	TGTGCCAGCAGTGAAGTCGCAGGGGGAACCACTGAAGCTTTCTTT
NA	TRBV6-1	TRBJ1-6	NA	CASSEASQGGFSPLHF	TGTGCCAGCAGTGAAGCGTCCCAGGGAGGGTTTTCACCCCTCCACTTT
NA	TRBV15	TRBJ1-2	NA	CATSRDSPDGYTF	TGTGCCACCAGCAGAGATTCTCCGGATGGCTACACCTTC